The 7 T cell receptor beta chains presented below share a single source sample, sequenced in a study of response to subunit inactivated influenza vaccine. MiXCR, run by TCRdb on the RT-PCR reads, gives a single entry per CDR3 protein. The table has around 180,000 distinct CDR3 sequences, 9.2% seen once; the top ten hold roughly 11%. The source was non-naive T cells sorted from PBMCs, collected on the day of vaccination. These receptors were obtained from a middle-aged man who received an inactivated influenza vaccine.

V and J are TRBV20-1 and TRBJ2-1; 10 bases match TRBD2. Germline CDR1 is DFQATT and CDR2 is SNEGSKA (reference sequence). With 3 bases clipped from V and 5 bases from J, the junction kept 7 bases outside the gene matches. CDR3 length equals 15 residues. The CDR3 region is CSASSSGSLHNEQFF. The CDR3 DNA is TGCAGTGCTAGCTCTAGCGGGAGTTTACACAATGAGCAGTTCTTC.

A few counts support this clonotype. V and J are TRBV20-1 and TRBJ1-1; TRBD1 agrees at 11 bases. J was trimmed by 5 bases and V by 6 bases; bases with no gene match: 5. The CDR3 loop spans 13 amino acids. Germline V gene data show CDR1 as DFQATT and CDR2 as SNEGSKA (reference sequence). The chain's CDR3 is CSADRGRWTEAFF. CDR3 sequence (DNA): TGCAGTGCGGACAGGGGGCGTTGGACTGAAGCTTTCTTT.

This chain uses TRBV20-1 with TRBJ1-6, with a possible D match to TRBD1 (5 bases). This CDR3 is built from 16 residues. V lost 7 bases and J 7 bases, leaving 23 bases between the germline ends. Germline V lookup: CDR1 DFQATT, CDR2 SNEGSKA (reference sequence). CDR3 loop: CSVLEHGARGNSPLHF. The CDR3 bases are TGCAGTGTTCTCGAACACGGGGCGAGAGGGAATTCACCCCTCCACTTT.

The CDR3 DNA follows: TGTGCCCTTAGCGGAGGAGCATGGGGTACGCAGTATTTT. This sequence encodes CALSGGAWGTQYF. The chain carries TRBV6-2 or TRBV6-3 and TRBJ2-3; possibly TRBD2 for D (6 bases). The CDR3 has 13 residues. The germline V gene has CDR1 MNHEY and CDR2 SVGEGT. Trimming took off 11 bases at V and 8 bases at J, with 20 bases between the two ends.

The table lists this clonotype with many counts. The gene calls are TRBV20-1 and TRBJ2-3, with 11 bases that match TRBD2. The CDR3 totals 17 residues. Looked up from germline, CDR1 is DFQATT and CDR2 is SNEGSKA (reference sequence). J lost 4 bases, V lost 5 bases, and 14 bases had no gene match. The CDR3 loop reads CSASTDMTSGEADTQYF. CDR3 nucleotides: TGCAGTGCTTCCACAGACATGACTAGCGGGGAAGCAGATACGCAGTATTTT.

This clonotype came up many times. This chain links TRBV29-1 with TRBJ2-1, with D perhaps matching TRBD2 (6 bases). This CDR3 spans 13 amino acids. Germline CDR1 and CDR2: SQVTM and ANQGSEA. The ends were cut back, 7 bases at V and 5 bases at J, with 15 bases in the middle. The CDR3 spells CSGGETYHNEQFF. CDR3 bases: TGCAGCGGGGGGGAGACGTACCACAATGAGCAGTTCTTC.

The genes are TRBV20-1 and TRBJ2-3; D not certain. The CDR3 length is 13 residues. Trimming took 2 bases from V and 0 from J, leaving 6 bases between them. From germline, CDR1 is DFQATT and CDR2 SNEGSKA (reference sequence). The CDR3 sequence: CSARWPSTDTQYF. CDR3 in DNA: TGCAGTGCTAGATGGCCCAGCACAGATACGCAGTATTTT.